This entry lists 29 T cell receptor beta chains sequenced from one sample in a study of cytomegalovirus exposure and HLA in healthy donors (dated by TCRdb to between 2016 and 2019). The library relied on the immunoSEQ multiplex PCR assay. A mixture of 60 forward primers for TCR Vbeta segments and 13 reverse primers for TCR Jbeta segments was used in the multiplex PCR. Held by TCRdb, this immuneACCESS table contains in-frame sequences only and omits some clones. Under half of the omission traces to an unresolved V gene where checked; the cause of the rest is unknown. The sample data list 120,000 to 150,000 clones, and about three quarters of these were observed just once. 1% to 1.5% of the sample rests with the top ten. Material for sequencing was PBMCs. These receptors were collected from a woman in her forties in good health and CMV-seronegative.

With regard to this clone: The same CDR3 also results from other DNA sequences found in this sample. The chain uses TRBV5-6 and TRBJ2-6, with D perhaps matching TRBD1 (6 bases). The CDR3 covers 15 residues. V was clipped by 2 bases and J by 0 bases, with 6 bases between them. Germline CDR1 reads SGHDT; CDR2 reads YYEEEE. This chain's CDR3 is CASSLGGSGANVLTF. The CDR3, as DNA: TGTGCCAGCAGCTTAGGGGGCTCTGGGGCCAACGTCCTGACTTTC.

V and J are TRBV9 and TRBJ1-1; D not resolved. This CDR3 spans 14 amino acids. Germline CDR1 SGDLS, CDR2 YYNGEE. With 0 bases removed from V and 4 bases from J, the gap between germline ends came to 10 bases. In DNA, the CDR3 is TGTGCCAGCAGCGTAGCGGGTTACGGCACTGAAGCTTTCTTT. Amino acids: CASSVAGYGTEAFF.

This clone was counted once. The chain carries TRBV4-1 and TRBJ1-1; D remains unclear. The CDR3 runs 15 residues. V was shortened by 4 bases and J by 0 bases, with 12 bases between the two germline ends. Germline CDR1 reads MGHRA; CDR2 reads YSYEKL. The CDR3 protein is CASSPEDGLNTEAFF. DNA for the CDR3: TGCGCCAGCAGCCCGGAGGACGGCCTGAACACTGAAGCTTTCTTT.

This clone appeared a single time. The DNA of the CDR3 is TGTGCCAGCAGTTACGACTGGAACTCTGGAAACACCATATATTTT. Its translation is CASSYDWNSGNTIYF. J is TRBJ1-3 and V is TRBV6-5; no reliable D call. The length of the CDR3 is 15 residues. With 2 bases removed from V and 0 bases from J, the gap between germline ends came to 8 bases. Per the germline V gene, CDR1 is MNHEY and CDR2 is SVGAGI.

This rearrangement joins TRBV7-3 to TRBJ2-3, with D hard to call. Germline V gene lookup returns CDR1 SGHTA and CDR2 FQGTGA. V dropped 2 bases and J dropped 3 bases, with 6 bases sitting between them. The CDR3 has 13 amino acids. The CDR3 bases are TGTGCCAGCAGCTTATCGGGTACAGATACGCAGTATTTT. Its protein is CASSLSGTDTQYF.

This chain links TRBV29-1 with TRBJ1-1, with D maybe TRBD1 (6 bases). Germline lookup yields CDR1 SQVTM and CDR2 ANQGSEA. The CDR3 has 14 amino acids. The V end lost 3 bases, the J end lost 4 bases, and 15 bases lay between the germline ends. In DNA form, the CDR3 reads TGCAGCGTTGAGGGCAGGGGTACTATCACTGAAGCTTTCTTT. Translation: CSVEGRGTITEAFF.

The chain links TRBV18 to TRBJ2-7, with TRBD2 as a possible D gene (5 bases). Trimming stripped 3 bases from V and 0 bases from J, with 9 bases between. The CDR3 spans 14 residues. Germline V gives CDR1 KGHSH, CDR2 LQKENI. The CDR3 region is CASSPNGDSYEQYF. The DNA of the CDR3 is TGTGCCAGCTCACCCAACGGGGACTCCTACGAGCAGTACTTC.

CDR3 coding DNA: TGTGCCAGCAGTATTACAGGGTGGGCCGGGGAGCTGTTTTTT. This gives the protein CASSITGWAGELFF. The chain has TRBV28 and TRBJ2-2, with a possible D match to TRBD1 (6 bases). Germline V gene data show CDR1 as MDHEN and CDR2 as SYDVKM. The CDR3 is made up of 14 amino acids. V was shortened by 5 bases and J by 6 bases, with 13 bases between the two germline ends.

The chain has TRBV6-5 and TRBJ1-1; D possibly corresponds to TRBD1 (5 bases). CDR1 is MNHEY and CDR2 is SVGAGI in the germline V gene. V was pared by 9 bases and J by 2 bases, with 13 bases between. The CDR3 consists of 13 residues. This CDR3 is CASTLGANTEAFF. The CDR3 nucleotides read TGTGCCAGTACCTTAGGGGCAAACACTGAAGCTTTCTTT.

This clone was recorded only once. The chain combines TRBV5-1 with TRBJ1-2; D is unresolved. CDR1 is SGHRS and CDR2 is YFSETQ in the germline V gene. The V end lost 7 bases, the J end lost 0 bases, and 10 bases lay between the germline ends. This CDR3 has 13 residues. The CDR3 sequence is CASSTSSNYGYTF. For the CDR3, the DNA is TGCGCCAGCTCCACAAGTTCTAACTATGGCTACACCTTC.

The V gene is TRBV6-5, the J gene TRBJ1-2, with 12 bases matching TRBD1. CDR1 and CDR2 from the germline V gene are MNHEY and SVGAGI. V was clipped by 10 bases and J by 6 bases; unmatched bases: 12. The CDR3 length is 15 residues. This chain's CDR3 is CATDPSGQGADGYTF. CDR3 DNA sequence: TGTGCCACAGACCCCTCGGGACAGGGGGCTGATGGCTACACCTTC.

This sequence joins TRBV5-4 and TRBJ2-1, with TRBD2 matching 9 bases. In germline, CDR1 is SGHNT, CDR2 YYREEE (reference sequence). V lost 4 bases, J lost 7 bases, and 12 bases stayed unmatched. This CDR3 spans 16 amino acids. CDR3 in amino acids: CASSGPGLASENEQFF. The CDR3 bases are TGTGCCAGCAGCGGTCCCGGACTAGCGAGTGAGAATGAGCAGTTCTTC. The full variable domain, its missing parts supplied by reference TRBV5-4 and TRBJ2-1, is ETGVTQSPTHLIKTRGQQVTLRCSSQSGHNTVSWYQQALGQGPQFIFQYYREEENGRGNFPPRFSGLQFPNYSSELNVNALELDDSALYLCASSGPGLASENEQFFGPGTRLTVL.

This clone was observed a single time. CDR3: CASNLTVYNEQFF. The CDR3, as DNA: TGTGCCAGCAACCTGACAGTTTACAATGAGCAGTTCTTC. The rearrangement uses TRBV7-2 and TRBJ2-1; TRBD1 might be the D (5 bases). CDR1 is SGHTA and CDR2 is FQGNSA in the germline V gene. This CDR3 comprises 13 residues. V lost 7 bases, J lost 4 bases, and 11 bases lay in between.

There are a few counts of this clone. This sequence joins TRBV18 and TRBJ2-3; the D gene is possibly TRBD2 (5 bases). The CDR3 contains 15 residues. Trimming pared 3 bases from V and 0 bases from J, leaving 10 bases between. CDR1 and CDR2 (germline): KGHSH, LQKENI. This CDR3 reads CASSPGRTSTDTQYF. The CDR3 nucleotides read TGTGCCAGCTCACCGGGCAGGACTAGCACAGATACGCAGTATTTT.

This clone was picked up a small number of times. The gene calls are TRBV7-3 and TRBJ1-1, with no clear D. The germline V and J ends were trimmed by 3 bases and 1 base, with 6 bases remaining between them. The germline CDR1 and CDR2 sequences are SGHTA and FQGTGA. The CDR3 is 13 amino acids. CDR3 residues: CASSFQKNTEAFF. CDR3 in DNA: TGTGCCAGCAGCTTCCAGAAGAACACTGAAGCTTTCTTT. The full variable domain, in which reference TRBV7-3 and TRBJ1-1 provide the parts outside the CDR3, is GAGVSQTPSNKVTEKGKYVELRCDPISGHTALYWYRQSLGQGPEFLIYFQGTGAADDSGLPNDRFFAVRPEGSVSTLKIQRTERGDSAVYLCASSFQKNTEAFFGQGTRLTVV.

V and J are TRBV6-5 and TRBJ1-2; TRBD1 is a possible D gene (5 bases). Trimming stripped 6 bases from V and 12 bases from J, with 26 bases between. The germline V gene has CDR1 MNHEY and CDR2 SVGAGI. The CDR3 has 15 residues. The chain's CDR3 is CASRPRQLTIIGNTF. CDR3 DNA sequence: TGTGCCAGCAGGCCGCGACAGTTAACTATTATCGGTAACACCTTC.

The chain links TRBV2 to TRBJ1-2; TRBD1 matches 8 bases. The germline V gene has CDR1 SNHLY and CDR2 FYNNEI. V gave up 6 bases and J gave up 3 bases; unmatched junction bases: 3. The CDR3 covers 13 residues. As DNA, the CDR3 is TGTGCCAGCAGGCCGGGACAGGACTATGGCTACACCTTC. Translation: CASRPGQDYGYTF.

This chain connects TRBV2 to TRBJ1-1; possibly TRBD1 for D (5 bases). Trimming removed 10 bases at V and 10 bases at J, with 19 bases between. The CDR3 has 12 amino acids. Germline CDR1 is SNHLY and CDR2 is FYNNEI. CDR3 nucleotide sequence: TGTGCCACTAGGACGGACAATATCTCAGCTTTCTTT. Its protein product is CATRTDNISAFF.

The CDR3 region has the DNA TGTGCCAGCAGCATAGGCAGGCAGCCCCAGCATTTT. Protein sequence: CASSIGRQPQHF. The chain employs TRBV5-6 and TRBJ1-5; D is ambiguous. CDR1 and CDR2 from the germline V gene are SGHDT and YYEEEE. The CDR3 runs 12 residues. Trimming left V 4 bases short and J 7 bases short, with 9 bases between.

This clone came up a few times. The rearrangement joins TRBV5-1 to TRBJ2-3, with TRBD2 matching 10 bases. The CDR3 is made up of 15 amino acids. Germline V gene sequence: CDR1 SGHRS, CDR2 YFSETQ. The V and J ends lost 3 bases and 3 bases, in that order; junction bases with no gene match: 4. The CDR3 region has the DNA TGCGCCAGCAGCTCGGGACTAGCGCATACAGATACGCAGTATTTT. Translation gives CASSSGLAHTDTQYF.

CDR3 in DNA: TGTGCCAGCAGCGTAGGGGCAGGGGATCAGCCCCAGCATTTT. Its translation: CASSVGAGDQPQHF. The chain uses TRBV9 and TRBJ1-5, with D tentatively TRBD1 (6 bases). V lost 0 bases, J lost 5 bases, and 9 bases lay in between. This CDR3 has 14 residues. Germline CDR1 reads SGDLS; CDR2 reads YYNGEE.

The rearrangement uses TRBV6-6 and TRBJ1-1; D unresolved. Trimming took off 3 bases at V and 0 bases at J, with 14 bases between the two ends. The CDR3 extends over 16 amino acids. Germline CDR1 MNHNY, CDR2 SVGAGI (reference sequence). CDR3 residues: CASSYATGIMNTEAFF. The CDR3 nucleotides read TGTGCCAGCAGTTATGCGACCGGGATCATGAACACTGAAGCTTTCTTT.

The chain is built from TRBV2 and TRBJ1-2; weak D call: TRBD1 (6 bases). V lost 5 bases and J lost 7, with 20 bases in between. There are 15 residues in the CDR3. CDR1 and CDR2 from the germline V gene are SNHLY and FYNNEI. CDR3 nucleotides: TGTGCCAGCAGTTTTGACAGGCCGGAATTGGGTGGCTACACCTTC. Translating gives CASSFDRPELGGYTF.

This rearrangement joins TRBV7-9 to TRBJ1-2; 9 bases line up with TRBD1. Germline V gene sequence: CDR1 SEHNR, CDR2 FQNEAQ (reference sequence). V lost 3 bases, J lost 6 bases, and 8 bases stayed unmatched. CDR3 size: 15 residues. The CDR3 loop is CASSLGTGGANGYTF. The DNA of the CDR3 is TGTGCCAGCAGCTTGGGTACAGGGGGCGCGAATGGCTACACCTTC.

The chain employs TRBV2 and TRBJ1-4; 11 nucleotides agree with TRBD1. V dropped 6 bases and J dropped 4; count of bases not matched to a gene: 7. The CDR3 consists of 16 residues. The V gene's germline CDR1 is SNHLY and CDR2 FYNNEI. The CDR3 spells CASSGQGARNNEKLFF. The CDR3 coding sequence is TGTGCCAGCAGCGGACAGGGGGCGAGGAATAATGAAAAACTGTTTTTT.

In regard to this clone: Sequence at one end of the junction differs from germline and may be a read error. This rearrangement joins TRBV7-7 to TRBJ2-2; a weak D match, TRBD1 (6 bases). CDR3 length equals 16 residues. From germline, CDR1 is SSHAT and CDR2 FNYEAQ (reference sequence). The CDR3 spells CASSLAGTLNTGELFF. For the CDR3, the DNA is TGTGCTAGCAGCTTAGCAGGGACACTGAACACCGGGGAGCTGTTTTTT.

This chain uses TRBV15 with TRBJ1-6; no clear D. Deletions cut 0 bases from V and 7 bases from J, with 13 bases between. CDR3 length equals 16 residues. In germline, CDR1 is LNHNV, CDR2 YYDKDF (reference sequence). The CDR3 DNA is TGTGCCACCAGCAGAGATTTAGCACGGAACAATTCACCCCTCCACTTT. As protein: CATSRDLARNNSPLHF.

The chain has TRBV4-1 and TRBJ1-2; D ambiguous. The V gene lost 0 bases and the J gene lost 0 bases, with 11 bases spanning the gap. There are 16 residues in the CDR3. The germline gives CDR1 MGHRA, CDR2 YSYEKL. CDR3 protein: CASSQDDKVANYGYTF. The CDR3 DNA is TGCGCCAGCAGCCAAGATGACAAAGTCGCTAACTATGGCTACACCTTC.

The rearrangement uses TRBV7-9 and TRBJ1-1; D possibly corresponds to TRBD1 (5 bases). Trimming took 4 bases from V and 4 from J, leaving 7 bases between them. Germline CDR1 and CDR2: SEHNR and FQNEAQ (reference sequence). The CDR3 totals 12 residues. The CDR3 DNA reads as TGTGCCAGCAGCTCGGGGGGCACTGAAGCTTTCTTT. Its protein is CASSSGGTEAFF.